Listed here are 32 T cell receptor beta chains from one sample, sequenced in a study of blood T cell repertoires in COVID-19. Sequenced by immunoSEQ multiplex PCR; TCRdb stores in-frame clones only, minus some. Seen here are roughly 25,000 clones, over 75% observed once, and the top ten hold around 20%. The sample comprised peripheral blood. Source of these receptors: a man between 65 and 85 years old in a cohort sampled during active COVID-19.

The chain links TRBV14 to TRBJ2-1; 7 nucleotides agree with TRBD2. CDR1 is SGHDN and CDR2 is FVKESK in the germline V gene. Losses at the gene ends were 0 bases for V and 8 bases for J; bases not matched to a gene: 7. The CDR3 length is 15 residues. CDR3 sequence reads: CASSQELVGGYEQFF. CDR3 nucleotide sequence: TGTGCCAGCAGCCAAGAGTTAGTGGGGGGGTATGAGCAGTTCTTC.

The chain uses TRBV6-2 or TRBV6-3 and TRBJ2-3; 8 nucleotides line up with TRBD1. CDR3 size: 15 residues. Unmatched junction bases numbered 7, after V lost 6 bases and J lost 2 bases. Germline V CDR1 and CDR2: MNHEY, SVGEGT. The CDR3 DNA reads TGTGCCAGCAGCCTCCGGGACAGGACCACAGATACGCAGTATTTT. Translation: CASSLRDRTTDTQYF.

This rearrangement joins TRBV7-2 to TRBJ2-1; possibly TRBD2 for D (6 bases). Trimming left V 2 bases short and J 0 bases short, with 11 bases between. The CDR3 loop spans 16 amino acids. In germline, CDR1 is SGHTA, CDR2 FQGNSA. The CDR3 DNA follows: TGTGCCAGCAGCTTAATCCCCGGGAGCTCCTACAATGAGCAGTTCTTC. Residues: CASSLIPGSSYNEQFF.

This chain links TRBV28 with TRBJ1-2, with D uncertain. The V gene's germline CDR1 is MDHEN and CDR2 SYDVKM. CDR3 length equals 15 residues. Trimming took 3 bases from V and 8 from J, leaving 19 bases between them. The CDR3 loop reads CASSFPDMLSGGYTF. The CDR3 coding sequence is TGTGCCAGCAGTTTCCCCGACATGCTGAGTGGAGGCTACACCTTC.

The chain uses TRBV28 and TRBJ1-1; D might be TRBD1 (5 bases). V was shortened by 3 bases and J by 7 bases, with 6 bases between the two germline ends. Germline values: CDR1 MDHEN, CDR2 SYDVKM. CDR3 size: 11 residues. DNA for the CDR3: TGTGCCAGCAGTTTGGGACTTGAAGCTTTCTTT. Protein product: CASSLGLEAFF.

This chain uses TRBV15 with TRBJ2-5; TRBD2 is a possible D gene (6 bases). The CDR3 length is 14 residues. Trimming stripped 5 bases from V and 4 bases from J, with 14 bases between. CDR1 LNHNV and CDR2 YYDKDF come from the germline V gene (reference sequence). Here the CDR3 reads CATSRQVGGETQYF. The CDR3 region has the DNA TGTGCCACCAGCCGGCAAGTCGGGGGAGAGACCCAGTACTTC.

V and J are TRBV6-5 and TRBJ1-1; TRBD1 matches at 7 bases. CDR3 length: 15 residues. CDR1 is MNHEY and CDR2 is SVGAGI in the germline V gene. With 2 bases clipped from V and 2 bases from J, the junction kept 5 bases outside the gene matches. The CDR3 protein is CASSYGTEINTEAFF. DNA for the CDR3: TGTGCCAGCAGTTACGGGACAGAGATCAACACTGAAGCTTTCTTT.

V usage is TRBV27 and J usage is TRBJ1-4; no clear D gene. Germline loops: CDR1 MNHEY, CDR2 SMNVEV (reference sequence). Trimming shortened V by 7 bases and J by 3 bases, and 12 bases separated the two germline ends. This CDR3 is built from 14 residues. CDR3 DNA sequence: TGTGCCAGCAAAACAGTAACAGCTAATGAAAAACTGTTTTTT. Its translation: CASKTVTANEKLFF.

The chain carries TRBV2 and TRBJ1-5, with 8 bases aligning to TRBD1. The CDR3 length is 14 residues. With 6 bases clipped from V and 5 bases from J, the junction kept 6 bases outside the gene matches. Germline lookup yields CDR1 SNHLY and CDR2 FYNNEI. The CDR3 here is CASSVDRGDQPQHF. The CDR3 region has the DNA TGTGCCAGCAGCGTAGACAGGGGCGATCAGCCCCAGCATTTT.

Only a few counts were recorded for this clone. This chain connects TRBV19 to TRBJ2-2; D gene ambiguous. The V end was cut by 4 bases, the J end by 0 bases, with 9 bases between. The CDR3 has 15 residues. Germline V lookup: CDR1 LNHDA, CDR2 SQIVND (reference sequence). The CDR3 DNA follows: TGTGCCAGTAGTAGTGGGCATTCGAACACCGGGGAGCTGTTTTTT. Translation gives CASSSGHSNTGELFF. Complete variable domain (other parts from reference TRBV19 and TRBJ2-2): DGGITQSPKYLFRKEGQNVTLSCEQNLNHDAMYWYRQDPGQGLRLIYYSQIVNDFQKGDIAEGYSVSREKKESFPLTVTSAQKNPTAFYLCASSSGHSNTGELFFGEGSRLTVL.

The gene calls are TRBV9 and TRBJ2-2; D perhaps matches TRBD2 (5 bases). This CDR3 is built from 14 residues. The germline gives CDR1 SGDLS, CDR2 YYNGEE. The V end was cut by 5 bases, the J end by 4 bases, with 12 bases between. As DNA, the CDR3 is TGTGCCAGCAGGGAACACCGGGGCACCGGGGAGCTGTTTTTT. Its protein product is CASREHRGTGELFF.

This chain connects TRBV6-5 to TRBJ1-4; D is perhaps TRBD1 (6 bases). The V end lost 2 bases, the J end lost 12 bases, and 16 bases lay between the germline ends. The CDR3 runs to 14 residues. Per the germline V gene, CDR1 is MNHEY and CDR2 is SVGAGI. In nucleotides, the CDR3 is TGTGCCAGCAGTTACGAGAACAGGGTAGGGGAACTGTTTTTT. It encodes CASSYENRVGELFF.

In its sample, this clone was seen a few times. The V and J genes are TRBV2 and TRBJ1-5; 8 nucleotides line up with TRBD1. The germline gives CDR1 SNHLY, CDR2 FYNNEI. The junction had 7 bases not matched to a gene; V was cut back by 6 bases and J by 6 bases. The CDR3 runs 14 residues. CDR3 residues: CASSRTGTGQPQHF. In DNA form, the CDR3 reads TGTGCCAGCAGCCGGACAGGGACTGGTCAGCCCCAGCATTTT.

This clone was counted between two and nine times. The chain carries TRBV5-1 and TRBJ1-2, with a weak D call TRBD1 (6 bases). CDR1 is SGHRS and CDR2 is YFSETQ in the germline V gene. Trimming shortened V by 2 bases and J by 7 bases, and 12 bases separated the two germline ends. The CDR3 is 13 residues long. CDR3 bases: TGCGCCAGCAGCTTAATACAGGGTATTGGCTACACCTTC. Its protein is CASSLIQGIGYTF.

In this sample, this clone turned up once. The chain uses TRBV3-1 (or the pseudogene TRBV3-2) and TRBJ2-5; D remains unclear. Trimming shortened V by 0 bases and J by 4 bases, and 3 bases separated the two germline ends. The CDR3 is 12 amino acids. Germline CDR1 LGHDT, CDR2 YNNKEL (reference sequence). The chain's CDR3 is CASSQDVETQYF. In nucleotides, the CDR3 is TGTGCCAGCAGCCAAGACGTAGAGACCCAGTACTTC.

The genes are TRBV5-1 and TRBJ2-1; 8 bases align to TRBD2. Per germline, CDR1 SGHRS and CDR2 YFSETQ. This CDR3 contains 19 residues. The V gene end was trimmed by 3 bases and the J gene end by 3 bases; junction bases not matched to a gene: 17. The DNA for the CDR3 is TGCGCCAGCAGCTCGAGTATTGGAAGCCAGCGGGAGATCTACAATGAGCAGTTCTTC. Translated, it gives CASSSSIGSQREIYNEQFF. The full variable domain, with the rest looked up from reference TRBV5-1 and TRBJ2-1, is KAGVTQTPRYLIKTRGQQVTLSCSPISGHRSVSWYQQTPGQGLQFLFEYFSETQRNKGNFPGRFSGRQFSNSRSEMNVSTLELGDSALYLCASSSSIGSQREIYNEQFFGPGTRLTVL.

This CDR3 is CASSSWTEETQYF. The CDR3 DNA sequence: TGTGCCAGCAGCTCCTGGACAGAAGAGACCCAGTACTTC. This rearrangement joins TRBV7-2 to TRBJ2-5, with TRBD1 as a possible D gene (6 bases). Between the trimmed V and J ends, which lost 4 bases and 3 bases, there was a span of 9 bases. Looked up from germline, CDR1 is SGHTA and CDR2 is FQGNSA. The CDR3 totals 13 residues.

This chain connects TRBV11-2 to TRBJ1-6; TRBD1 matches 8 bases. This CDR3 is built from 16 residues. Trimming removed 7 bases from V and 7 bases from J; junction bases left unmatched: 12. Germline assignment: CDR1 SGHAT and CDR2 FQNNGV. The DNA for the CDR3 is TGTGCCAGCACCCAACTCCGACAGGGGTGGAATTCACCCCTCCACTTT. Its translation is CASTQLRQGWNSPLHF.

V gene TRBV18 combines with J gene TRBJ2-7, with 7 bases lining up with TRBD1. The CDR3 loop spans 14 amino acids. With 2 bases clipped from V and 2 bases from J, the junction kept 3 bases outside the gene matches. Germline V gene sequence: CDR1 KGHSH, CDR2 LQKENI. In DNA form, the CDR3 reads TGTGCCAGCTCACCAAAGACAGGGACCTACGAGCAGTACTTC. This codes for CASSPKTGTYEQYF.

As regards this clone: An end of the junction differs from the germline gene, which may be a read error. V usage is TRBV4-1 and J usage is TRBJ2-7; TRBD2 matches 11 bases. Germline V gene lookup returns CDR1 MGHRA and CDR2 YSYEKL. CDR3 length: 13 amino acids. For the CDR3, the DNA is TGCGCCAGCAGCCAAATAGGACTAGCGGGCTTTAGCTTC. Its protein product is CASSQIGLAGFSF.

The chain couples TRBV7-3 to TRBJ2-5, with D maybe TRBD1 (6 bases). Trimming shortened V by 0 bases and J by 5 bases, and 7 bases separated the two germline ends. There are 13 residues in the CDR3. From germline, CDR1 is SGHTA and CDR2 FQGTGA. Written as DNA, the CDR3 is TGTGCCAGCAGCTTAACGGGGGCGGAGACCCAGTACTTC. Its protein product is CASSLTGAETQYF.

The CDR3 nucleotides read TGTGCCAGCAGCCCAGATTACGGGAATCAGCCCCAGCATTTT. Its translation is CASSPDYGNQPQHF. The rearrangement joins TRBV3-1 (or the pseudogene TRBV3-2) to TRBJ1-5, with no clear D. The germline V and J ends were trimmed by 4 bases and 4 bases, with 11 bases remaining between them. Germline V lookup: CDR1 LGHDT, CDR2 YNNKEL (reference sequence). This CDR3 is 14 amino acids long.

CDR3 loop: CASSSSRQVAGYTF. The CDR3 nucleotides read TGTGCCAGTAGTTCCTCTCGACAGGTTGCTGGCTACACCTTC. This sequence joins TRBV19 and TRBJ1-2; a possible D gene is TRBD1 (6 bases). CDR1 is LNHDA, CDR2 SQIVND, per germline (reference sequence). The CDR3 runs 14 residues. V was shortened by 5 bases and J by 7 bases, with 17 bases between the two germline ends.

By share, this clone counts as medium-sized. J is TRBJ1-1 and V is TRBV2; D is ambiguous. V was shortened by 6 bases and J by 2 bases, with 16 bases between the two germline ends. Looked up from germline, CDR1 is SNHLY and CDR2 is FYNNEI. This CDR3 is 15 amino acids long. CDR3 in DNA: TGTGCCAGCAGGACCCAGCGGCAGACTAACACTGAAGCTTTCTTT. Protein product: CASRTQRQTNTEAFF.

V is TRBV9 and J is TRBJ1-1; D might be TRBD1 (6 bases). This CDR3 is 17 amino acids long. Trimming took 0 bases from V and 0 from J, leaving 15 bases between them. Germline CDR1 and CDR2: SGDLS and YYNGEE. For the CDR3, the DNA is TGTGCCAGCAGCGTAGTTGGGGGCAGGCCCATGAACACTGAAGCTTTCTTT. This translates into CASSVVGGRPMNTEAFF.

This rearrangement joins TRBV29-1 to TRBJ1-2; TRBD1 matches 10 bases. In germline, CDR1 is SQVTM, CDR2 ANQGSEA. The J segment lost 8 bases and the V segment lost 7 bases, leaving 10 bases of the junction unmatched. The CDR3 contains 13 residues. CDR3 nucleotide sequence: TGCAGCGCTGGGGGGACAGGGGCTAGCGGCTACACCTTC. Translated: CSAGGTGASGYTF.

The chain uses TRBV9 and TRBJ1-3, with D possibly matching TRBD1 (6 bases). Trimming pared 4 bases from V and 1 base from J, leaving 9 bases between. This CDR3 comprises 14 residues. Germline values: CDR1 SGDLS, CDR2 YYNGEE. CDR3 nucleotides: TGTGCCAGCAGCAAACAGGGTTCTGGAAACACCATATATTTT. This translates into CASSKQGSGNTIYF.

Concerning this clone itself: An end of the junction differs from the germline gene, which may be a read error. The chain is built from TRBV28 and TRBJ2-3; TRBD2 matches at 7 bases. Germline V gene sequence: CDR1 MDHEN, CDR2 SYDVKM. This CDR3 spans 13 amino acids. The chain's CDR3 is CASSLGARRESHF. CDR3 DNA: TGTGCCAGCAGTTTAGGGGCCCGGCGGGAGTCCCATTTT. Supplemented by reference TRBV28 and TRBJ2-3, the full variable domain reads DVKVTQSSRYLVKRTGEKVFLECVQDMDHENMFWYRQDPGLGLRLIYFSYDVKMKEKGDIPEGYSVSREKKERFSLILESASTNQTSMYLCASSLGARRESHFGPGTRLTVL.

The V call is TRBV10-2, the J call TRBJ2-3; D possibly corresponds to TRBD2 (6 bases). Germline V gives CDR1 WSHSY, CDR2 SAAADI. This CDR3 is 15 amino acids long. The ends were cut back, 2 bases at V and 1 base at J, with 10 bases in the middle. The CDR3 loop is CASSERDLRTDTQYF. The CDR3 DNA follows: TGCGCCAGCAGTGAGAGGGACTTACGCACAGATACGCAGTATTTT.

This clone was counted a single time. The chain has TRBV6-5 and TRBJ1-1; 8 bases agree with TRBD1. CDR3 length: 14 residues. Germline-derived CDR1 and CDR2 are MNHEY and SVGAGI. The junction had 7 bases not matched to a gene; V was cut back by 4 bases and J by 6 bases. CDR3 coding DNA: TGTGCCAGCAGTTCCACAGGGGGTGTCGCTGAAGCTTTCTTT. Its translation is CASSSTGGVAEAFF.

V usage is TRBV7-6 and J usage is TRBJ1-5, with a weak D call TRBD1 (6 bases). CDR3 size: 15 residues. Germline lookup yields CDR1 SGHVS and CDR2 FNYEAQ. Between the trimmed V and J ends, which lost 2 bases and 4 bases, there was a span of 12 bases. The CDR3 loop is CASSLRGGHNQPQHF. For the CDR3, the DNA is TGTGCCAGCAGCTTACGCGGGGGCCATAATCAGCCCCAGCATTTT. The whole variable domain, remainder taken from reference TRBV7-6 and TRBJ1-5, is GAGVSQSPRYKVTKRGQDVALRCDPISGHVSLYWYRQALGQGPEFLTYFNYEAQQDKSGLPNDRFSAERPEGSISTLTIQRTEQRDSAMYRCASSLRGGHNQPQHFGDGTRLSIL.

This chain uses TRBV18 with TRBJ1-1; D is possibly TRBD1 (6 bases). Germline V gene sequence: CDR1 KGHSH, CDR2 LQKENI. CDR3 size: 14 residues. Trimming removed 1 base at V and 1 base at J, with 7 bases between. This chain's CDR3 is CASSPQQGNTEAFF. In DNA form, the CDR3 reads TGTGCCAGCTCACCACAACAGGGGAACACTGAAGCTTTCTTT.